Here is one TCR beta chain with its context. The CDR3 consists of 13 residues. These data are taken from a study of blood T cell repertoires in COVID-19. Study-level information: Samples of COVID-19 (acute and convalescent) were obtained from the United States, Italy and Spain. Nucleic acid was either cDNA or gDNA, and it came from T cells, B-cell-depleted T cells, or PBMCs.

In the authors' workflow: Reference gene primers were amplified, and this amplification served to estimate nucleated cell counts. TCRdb's table, derived via immunoSEQ multiplex PCR, lists solely in-frame clones and lacks some. That table supplies the V and J calls and clone size; D and trimming were determined from the DNA. The sample consists of about 74,000 clones, 88% of them appearing once. This sequence joins TRBV21-1 and TRBJ2-7; the table's TRBD1 call for D was not verified on the DNA. TRBV21-1 is noted as a pseudogene. The sequenced sample was peripheral blood. This TCR came from a woman of 80 years or more with active or convalescent COVID-19. CDR3 DNA sequence: TGTGCCAGCAGGACAAACCAAGGTGGCGAGCAGTACTTC. Residues: CASRTNQGGEQYF.